This entry is about one TCR beta chain. The entry originates in a study of shared clonotypes between healthy human individuals. CDR1 and CDR2 (germline): SGHRS, YFSETQ. V gave up 0 bases and J gave up 5 bases, with 11 bases separating them. This CDR3 has 14 amino acids. Assay: immunoSEQ multiplex PCR; the TCRdb copy retains only in-frame clones and omits some. The top ten clones hold around 0.33% of a sample with 1,500,000 or so clones, just under 99% of them seen once. This TCR was recovered from a man aged 30-40 years in good health. Sequencing input: naive CD4+ T cells sorted from blood. Subset denoted: CD45RA+ positively selected. The J gene is TRBJ2-5, the V gene TRBV5-1; D is unclear. CDR3 region: CASSLEGHGETQYF. CDR3 coding DNA: TGCGCCAGCAGCTTGGAGGGCCATGGGGAGACCCAGTACTTC.